This TCR beta chain was recovered during a study of cytomegalovirus exposure and HLA in healthy donors. Germline assignment: CDR1 MNHEY and CDR2 SVGAGI. This CDR3 is built from 14 residues. The V gene end was trimmed by 6 bases and the J gene end by 5 bases; junction bases not matched to a gene: 8. It was with 60 Vbeta and 13 Jbeta primers that the PCR ran. Sequencing was performed with immunoSEQ multiplex PCR; in TCRdb, only in-frame clones are kept and a portion is missing. The sample includes roughly 100,000 clones. The chain uses TRBV6-5 and TRBJ2-5; 8 nucleotides line up with TRBD2. The sequencing sample was made of PBMCs. This sequence originates from a man in his forties or fifties in good health and CMV-seronegative. CDR3 protein: CASSPPGGVETQYF. The CDR3, as DNA: TGTGCCAGCAGCCCCCCCGGGGGGGTCGAGACCCAGTACTTC.